The clone carrying this TCR beta chain was found many times. Its antigen is unidentified. The CDR3 is 12 residues long. Germline V gene data show CDR1 as SQVTM and CDR2 as ANQGSEA. V was trimmed by 2 bases and J by 6 bases, leaving 11 bases between them. Each CDR3 protein is one row after TCRdb ran MiXCR on the 5' RACE reads. Of approximately 70,000 distinct CDR3 sequences detected, approximately 4.1% appear once; the ten largest clones hold 1% to 1.5%. These data belong to a study of neurological immune-mediated disorders. Overall study context: Multiple sclerosis patients numbered approximately 35, of whom approximately 31 were relapsing-remitting and 3 secondary progressive. Notes on the study in general: The study found the most TCR clonal expansion in HTLV-1-associated myelopathy and the least in multiple sclerosis, below healthy controls. The study found no CDR3 amino acid sequences shared by expanded clones across subjects, suggesting private repertoires in all groups.

The origin of this receptor is a man in his thirties or forties with multiple sclerosis. J is TRBJ2-7 and V is TRBV29-1; the D is unclear. Source material: PBMCs. CDR3 nucleotide sequence: TGCAGCGTTGAATTGACTTCTGCCGAGCAGTACTTC. Encoded protein: CSVELTSAEQYF.